The next 32 T cell receptor beta chains were all read from a single sample in a study of blood T cells in healthy people across ages. With a J-beta primer mix and a sample-barcoded 5' primer, a second PCR ran about 7 to 12 cycles. TCRdb passed the 5' RACE reads through MiXCR, listing each CDR3 protein once. The data hold 750,000 to 950,000 distinct CDR3 sequences, with 25% to 30% observed a single time. This same sample was also taken into another study, of T cells of mothers and their children.

The specimen was blood. The receptors stem from a woman aged 40 to 55 in good health.

The rearrangement uses TRBV4-2 and TRBJ2-3; 8 bases fit TRBD2. The ends lost 1 base at V and 2 bases at J; junction bases unmatched: 11. This CDR3 is built from 18 residues. Germline CDR1 is LGHNA and CDR2 is YNFKEQ. This chain's CDR3 is CASSQALDWRGVTDTQYF. The DNA for the CDR3 is TGTGCCAGCAGCCAAGCCCTCGACTGGCGGGGGGTCACAGATACGCAGTATTTT.

There are a few counts of this clonotype. J is TRBJ2-3 and V is TRBV7-8; 11 nucleotides agree with TRBD2. With V trimmed by 1 base and J by 0 bases, 15 bases remained unmatched. The germline V gene encodes CDR1 SGHVS and CDR2 FQNEAQ. The CDR3 totals 21 residues. The DNA of the CDR3 is TGTGCCAGCAGCTTAGGGGGTTCTAGCGGGGGGCTCTCCGCTAGCACAGATACGCAGTATTTT. The encoded protein is CASSLGGSSGGLSASTDTQYF.

Worth noting for this clonotype: At one boundary the junction diverges from the germline segment, which might be a read error. The V gene is TRBV7-2, the J gene TRBJ1-1; D gene uncertain. The CDR3 is 14 residues long. The germline CDR1 and CDR2 sequences are SGHTA and FQGNSA. CDR3 in DNA: TGTGCCAGTAGCTTAAAGGCACAGAACACTGAAGCTTTCTTT. Its translation: CASSLKAQNTEAFF.

This clonotype came up a few times. This clone may be a read error of a much larger clone one base away. The rearrangement joins TRBV20-1 to TRBJ2-5; 12 bases line up with TRBD2. The germline V gene encodes CDR1 DFQATT and CDR2 SNEGSKA (reference sequence). The CDR3 length is 15 residues. The CDR3 bases are TGCAGTGTTAGAGATCCTAGCGGGGGGGCGGAGACCCAGTACTTC. Translating it yields CSVRDPSGGAETQYF.

The sample holds many counts of this clonotype. The chain recombines TRBV5-6 with TRBJ2-1, with 9 positions matching TRBD2. Per germline, CDR1 SGHDT and CDR2 YYEEEE. This CDR3 has 18 residues. J lost 0 bases, V lost 2 bases, and 9 bases had no gene match. In DNA, the CDR3 is TGTGCCAGCAGCTTCGGGCTAGCGGGGCCAGCCTCCTACAATGAGCAGTTCTTC. It translates to CASSFGLAGPASYNEQFF.

This chain links TRBV20-1 with TRBJ2-3; D might be TRBD1 (6 bases). This CDR3 is built from 14 residues. V lost 3 bases and J 4 bases, leaving 14 bases between the germline ends. The germline V gene has CDR1 DFQATT and CDR2 SNEGSKA (reference sequence). This CDR3 reads CSARLGGFADTQYF. CDR3 nucleotides: TGCAGTGCTAGGCTAGGGGGTTTCGCAGATACGCAGTATTTT.

This clonotype occurred a few times. This chain joins TRBV6-2 or TRBV6-3 and TRBJ1-1; 7 bases agree with TRBD1. V was pared by 5 bases and J by 4 bases, with 7 bases of the junction left unmatched. Germline CDR1 reads MNHEY; CDR2 reads SVGEGT. This CDR3 contains 14 residues. The CDR3 DNA is TGTGCCAGCAGTCGAAACAGGGGTCCCACTGAAGCTTTCTTT. Its translation is CASSRNRGPTEAFF.

This clonotype has a count of ten or more. The chain uses TRBV7-2 and TRBJ2-1, with 14 bases lining up with TRBD2. The CDR3 length is 16 residues. The junction had 3 bases not matched to a gene; V was cut back by 4 bases and J by 4 bases. CDR1 and CDR2 from the germline V gene are SGHTA and FQGNSA. This CDR3 is CASSSRTSGGYNEQFF. CDR3 sequence (DNA): TGTGCCAGCAGCTCCCGGACTAGCGGGGGGTACAATGAGCAGTTCTTC.

This clonotype was seen only a few times. The rearrangement links TRBV24-1 to TRBJ2-7; 7 nucleotides line up with TRBD1. The CDR3 is made up of 16 amino acids. J gave up 1 base and V 3 bases, and 8 bases lay outside the gene matches. Germline CDR1 KGHDR, CDR2 SFDVKD. The DNA of the CDR3 is TGTGCCACCAGTGATCCCAAGGGGACAGAGTCCTACGAGCAGTACTTC. Translating gives CATSDPKGTESYEQYF.

This clonotype was picked up many times. The chain recombines TRBV5-1 with TRBJ2-3; 8 nucleotides align to TRBD2. Losses at the gene ends were 4 bases for V and 3 bases for J; bases not matched to a gene: 4. The CDR3 is 14 amino acids. The V gene's germline CDR1 is SGHRS and CDR2 YFSETQ. CDR3 loop: CASSPGLETDTQYF. CDR3 nucleotides: TGCGCCAGCAGCCCGGGACTAGAAACAGATACGCAGTATTTT.

As to this clonotype: A much larger clone differs from this one at a single base, so this may be a read error. This chain uses TRBV12-3 or TRBV12-4 with TRBJ1-2; perhaps TRBD1 as D (6 bases). V gave up 4 bases and J gave up 9 bases, with 9 bases separating them. CDR3 length: 11 amino acids. The CDR3 sequence: CASSSGQRYTF. CDR3 in DNA: TGTGCCAGCAGTTCCGGACAGCGCTACACCTTC.

This chain links TRBV5-1 with TRBJ2-1; 9 bases align to TRBD1. Germline V gene lookup returns CDR1 SGHRS and CDR2 YFSETQ. The CDR3 covers 17 residues. Germline trimming cut 1 base from V and 2 bases from J; bases unmatched to any gene: 7. The DNA for the CDR3 is TGCGCCAGCAGCTTGATCGCCAGGACAGGGGCCTACAATGAGCAGTTCTTC. This sequence encodes CASSLIARTGAYNEQFF. Full variable domain (missing parts from reference TRBV5-1 and TRBJ2-1): KAGVTQTPRYLIKTRGQQVTLSCSPISGHRSVSWYQQTPGQGLQFLFEYFSETQRNKGNFPGRFSGRQFSNSRSEMNVSTLELGDSALYLCASSLIARTGAYNEQFFGPGTRLTVL.

The chain recombines TRBV20-1 with TRBJ1-5; the D is unclear. CDR1 and CDR2 from the germline V gene are DFQATT and SNEGSKA (reference sequence). There are 15 residues in the CDR3. The V gene lost 2 bases and the J gene lost 0 bases, with 11 bases spanning the gap. The CDR3 protein is CSARPRRYSNQPQHF. The DNA of the CDR3 is TGCAGTGCTAGACCCAGGCGTTATAGCAATCAGCCCCAGCATTTT.

This clonotype was seen a handful of times. V gene TRBV28 combines with J gene TRBJ2-1; TRBD2 aligns across 10 bases. The germline gives CDR1 MDHEN, CDR2 SYDVKM. The CDR3 sequence is 14 residues long. Trimming at V came to 6 bases and at J to 10 bases, leaving 9 bases not matched to a gene. CDR3 sequence reads: CASRAGGARGEQFF. The CDR3 DNA is TGTGCCAGCAGAGCGGGGGGGGCCCGAGGGGAGCAGTTCTTC.

This clonotype was picked up a small number of times. At one end, the junction sequence differs from germline, possibly due to a read error. The CDR3 sequence: CAISASDNEQFF. CDR3 sequence (DNA): TGTGCCATCAGTGCCTCCGACAATGAGCAGTTCTTC. The chain is built from TRBV10-3 and TRBJ2-1; D is undetermined. Germline CDR1 reads ENHRY; CDR2 reads SYGVKD. CDR3 length: 12 amino acids.

The rearrangement joins TRBV27 to TRBJ2-7; 8 bases map to TRBD1. Trimming at V came to 6 bases and at J to 7 bases, leaving 11 bases not matched to a gene. This CDR3 has 14 residues. From germline, CDR1 is MNHEY and CDR2 SMNVEV (reference sequence). The CDR3 region is CASRYRGSRMEQYF. As DNA, the CDR3 is TGTGCCAGCAGGTACAGGGGGTCTCGGATGGAGCAGTACTTC.

This clonotype came up a few times. J is TRBJ2-7 and V is TRBV3-1, with 11 positions matching TRBD2. This CDR3 is 16 amino acids long. The V and J ends lost 2 bases and 4 bases, in that order; junction bases with no gene match: 7. Germline V CDR1 and CDR2: LGHDT, YNNKEL (reference sequence). CDR3 protein: CASSQPGTSGGYEQYF. Here the CDR3 DNA reads TGTGCCAGCAGCCAACCCGGGACTAGCGGAGGATACGAGCAGTACTTC.

V usage is TRBV7-2 and J usage is TRBJ2-7; D is tentatively TRBD1 or TRBD2 (7 bases each). Trimming stripped 2 bases from V and 3 bases from J, with 14 bases between. The germline CDR1 and CDR2 sequences are SGHTA and FQGNSA. The CDR3 is 15 residues long. CDR3: CASSLLQGRDYEQYF. The DNA of the CDR3 is TGTGCCAGCAGCTTACTACAGGGGAGGGACTACGAGCAGTACTTC.

V gene TRBV6-2 or TRBV6-3 combines with J gene TRBJ2-5; 7 bases match TRBD1. The germline CDR1 and CDR2 sequences are MNHEY and SVGEGT. The CDR3 is made up of 18 amino acids. V was pared by 2 bases and J by 8 bases, with 20 bases of the junction left unmatched. The CDR3 region is CASSYPRAPGQSLVTQYF. The CDR3 nucleotides are TGTGCCAGCAGTTACCCGAGAGCACCGGGACAGAGCCTGGTTACCCAGTACTTC.

This chain connects TRBV20-1 to TRBJ1-2; 7 positions agree with TRBD1. V was clipped by 4 bases and J by 11 bases; unmatched bases: 4. The CDR3 totals 10 residues. The germline V gene encodes CDR1 DFQATT and CDR2 SNEGSKA (reference sequence). As DNA, the CDR3 is TGCAGTGCTAACCAGGGGGGATACACCTTC. Amino acid sequence: CSANQGGYTF.

The chain is built from TRBV7-6 and TRBJ1-1; D unclear. The germline V and J ends were trimmed by 2 bases and 3 bases, with 13 bases remaining between them. CDR3 length equals 15 residues. Germline V gives CDR1 SGHVS, CDR2 FNYEAQ. The CDR3 DNA is TGTGCCAGCAGCTTAAACGGCGGCCTGGACACTGAAGCTTTCTTT. This sequence encodes CASSLNGGLDTEAFF.

The V gene is TRBV4-1, the J gene TRBJ1-5, with unresolved D. The germline V gene has CDR1 MGHRA and CDR2 YSYEKL. V shed 0 bases and J shed 8 bases, with 14 bases lying between them. There are 15 residues in the CDR3. CDR3 in amino acids: CASSQDWPYMEPQHF. CDR3 DNA: TGCGCCAGCAGCCAAGATTGGCCCTACATGGAGCCCCAGCATTTT.

V gene TRBV27 combines with J gene TRBJ2-5; 7 bases match TRBD1. This CDR3 region has 16 residues. The germline gives CDR1 MNHEY, CDR2 SMNVEV (reference sequence). V gave up 1 base and J gave up 2 bases; unmatched junction bases: 7. DNA of the CDR3: TGTGCCAGCAGTTTATTTGGGGGACAGAGTCAAGAGACCCAGTACTTC. The encoded protein is CASSLFGGQSQETQYF.

This rearrangement joins TRBV14 to TRBJ2-2; maybe TRBD2 (5 bases). Trimming took off 2 bases at V and 4 bases at J, with 8 bases between the two ends. The CDR3 runs 14 residues. Looked up from germline, CDR1 is SGHDN and CDR2 is FVKESK. The CDR3 coding sequence is TGTGCCAGCAGCCAATGGGAGACCACCGGGGAGCTGTTTTTT. Its protein is CASSQWETTGELFF.

This clonotype was counted at least ten times. J is TRBJ2-7 and V is TRBV13; TRBD1 matches at 9 bases. Trimming removed 2 bases from V and 3 bases from J; junction bases left unmatched: 11. CDR1 and CDR2 from the germline V gene are PRHDT and FYEKMQ (reference sequence). The CDR3 length is 17 residues. The DNA of the CDR3 is TGTGCCAGCAGCTTAAGAAGTCCTGGACAGGGGTACTACGAGCAGTACTTC. As protein: CASSLRSPGQGYYEQYF. The whole variable domain, remainder taken from reference TRBV13 and TRBJ2-7, is AAGVIQSPRHLIKEKRETATLKCYPIPRHDTVYWYQQGPGQDPQFLISFYEKMQSDKGSIPDRFSAQQFSDYHSELNMSSLELGDSALYFCASSLRSPGQGYYEQYFGPGTRLTVT.

Worth noting for this clonotype: A much larger clone is a single base away; this may be a read error. This sequence joins TRBV12-3 or TRBV12-4 and TRBJ2-7; unclear D gene. The CDR3 is 16 residues long. Trimming shortened V by 5 bases and J by 2 bases, and 19 bases separated the two germline ends. The CDR3 bases are TGTGCCAGCAGTCCATCGAACAAATATGAAGCCTACGAGCAGTACTTC. This encodes CASSPSNKYEAYEQYF.

Turning to this clonotype: Just one base apart from a much larger clone, this may be a read error. This chain links TRBV27 with TRBJ2-1; the match to TRBD2 covers 9 bases. The CDR3 sequence is 14 residues long. Per the germline V gene, CDR1 is MNHEY and CDR2 is SMNVEV (reference sequence). The CDR3 DNA reads TGTGCCAGCAGTTACATGACTAGCGGCAATGGGCAGTTCTTC. Translation gives CASSYMTSGNGQFF.

This clonotype was recorded many times. The V gene is TRBV7-2, the J gene TRBJ2-5; the match to TRBD1 covers 9 bases. Germline values: CDR1 SGHTA, CDR2 FQGNSA. The trim removed 5 bases at V and 3 bases at J, leaving 7 bases unmatched. This CDR3 region has 15 residues. CDR3 residues: CASSKDRGPKETQYF. CDR3 nucleotides: TGTGCCAGCAGCAAGGACAGGGGACCAAAAGAGACCCAGTACTTC.

This clonotype was counted between two and nine times. The chain combines TRBV7-2 with TRBJ2-7; TRBD2 matches at 9 bases. Trimming cost V 7 bases and J 2 bases; bases outside gene matches: 9. The CDR3 covers 15 residues. Germline V lookup: CDR1 SGHTA, CDR2 FQGNSA. The CDR3 sequence: CASNIGGGGAYEQYF. As DNA, the CDR3 is TGTGCCAGCAATATAGGGGGCGGGGGGGCCTACGAGCAGTACTTC.

This clonotype was counted at least ten times. The chain couples TRBV12-3 or TRBV12-4 to TRBJ2-7; D is tentatively TRBD1 or TRBD2 (6 bases each). Trimming removed 4 bases from V and 4 bases from J, with 14 bases in between. The CDR3 runs 14 residues. CDR3 DNA sequence: TGTGCCAGCAGTTCCGGGGGCGTCGGGTACGAGCAGTACTTC. As protein: CASSSGGVGYEQYF.

This clonotype was observed many times. The chain has TRBV7-2 and TRBJ1-2; no definite D call. The germline CDR1 and CDR2 sequences are SGHTA and FQGNSA. CDR3 size: 13 residues. Trimming left V 5 bases short and J 3 bases short, with 10 bases between. The CDR3 protein is CASSPYDDYGYTF. The DNA of the CDR3 is TGTGCCAGCAGCCCTTACGACGACTATGGCTACACCTTC.

This clonotype was observed many times. This chain uses TRBV9 with TRBJ2-1; 9 bases map to TRBD1. Trimming cost V 3 bases and J 8 bases; bases outside gene matches: 12. The CDR3 length is 16 residues. Germline CDR1 reads SGDLS; CDR2 reads YYNGEE. For the CDR3, the DNA is TGTGCCAGCAGCGCAATGGGGACAGGGTCAGCAGATGAGCAGTTCTTC. Translating it yields CASSAMGTGSADEQFF.